This T cell receptor beta chain is from a study of technical replicates of blood from a handful of donors. Produced via immunoSEQ multiplex PCR; TCRdb's table is partial and in-frame only. Here the sample spans fewer than 90,000 clones, roughly 96% being singletons. The clonotype comes from a human donor in good health. Specimen: T cells isolated from PBMCs.

The CDR3 nucleotides read TGTGCCAGCAGTTACGCGGGAGGGCCGACCGGGGAGCTGTTTTTT. Translated: CASSYAGGPTGELFF. The J gene is TRBJ2-2, the V gene TRBV6-5, with 9 bases lining up with TRBD2. Trimming at V came to 2 bases and at J to 5 bases, leaving 3 bases not matched to a gene. This CDR3 is 15 amino acids long. Per the germline V gene, CDR1 is MNHEY and CDR2 is SVGAGI.